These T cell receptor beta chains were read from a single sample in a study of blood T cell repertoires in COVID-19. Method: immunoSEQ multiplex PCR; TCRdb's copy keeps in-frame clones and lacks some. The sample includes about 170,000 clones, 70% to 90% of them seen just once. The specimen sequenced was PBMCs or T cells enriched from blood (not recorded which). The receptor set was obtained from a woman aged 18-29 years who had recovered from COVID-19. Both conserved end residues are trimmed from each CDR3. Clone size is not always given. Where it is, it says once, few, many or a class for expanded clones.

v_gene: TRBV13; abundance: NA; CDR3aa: ASSRIFSGRARSEF
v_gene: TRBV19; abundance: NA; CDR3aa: ATRRGAIGNTIY
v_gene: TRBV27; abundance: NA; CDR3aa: ASSLSGARQAYNSPLH
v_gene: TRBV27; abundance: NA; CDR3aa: ASSWAGEHYEQY
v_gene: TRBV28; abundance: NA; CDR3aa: ASSLLRGGGNHEQY
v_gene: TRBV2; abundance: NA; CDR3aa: ASRADTDTQY
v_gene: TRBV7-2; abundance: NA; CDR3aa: ASRTGMNTEAF
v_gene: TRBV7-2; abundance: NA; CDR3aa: ASSLGGRGTHNSQY
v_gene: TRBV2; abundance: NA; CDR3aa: ASTKDRGGYQPQH
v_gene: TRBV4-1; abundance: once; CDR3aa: ASSHPVARVTEAF
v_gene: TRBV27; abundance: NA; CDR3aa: ASSRRQGGDEQY
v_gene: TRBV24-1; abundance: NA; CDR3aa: ATSGTAGVTSGKYNEQF
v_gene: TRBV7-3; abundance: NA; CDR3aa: ASAGGEQY
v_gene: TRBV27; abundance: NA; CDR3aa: ASSPPGLDGETQY
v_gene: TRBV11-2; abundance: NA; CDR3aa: ASRPTSGRGNEQF
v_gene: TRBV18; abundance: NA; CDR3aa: ASSSGNDAQY
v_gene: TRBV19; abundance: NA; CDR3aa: ASSIGGVNSPYEQY
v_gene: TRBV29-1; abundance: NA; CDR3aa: SVEDVRGSRNT
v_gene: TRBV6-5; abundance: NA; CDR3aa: ASSAAGTGFQPQH
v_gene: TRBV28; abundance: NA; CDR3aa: ASHPRDRAHEQY
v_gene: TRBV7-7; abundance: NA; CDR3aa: ASSLGSGSYNEQF
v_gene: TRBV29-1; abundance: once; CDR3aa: TAPGGYNEQF
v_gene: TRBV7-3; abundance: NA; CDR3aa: ASSLTGGTSDEQF
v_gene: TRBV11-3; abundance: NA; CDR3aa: ASSETGIYGYT
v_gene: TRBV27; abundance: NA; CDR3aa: ASSLGGSEQF